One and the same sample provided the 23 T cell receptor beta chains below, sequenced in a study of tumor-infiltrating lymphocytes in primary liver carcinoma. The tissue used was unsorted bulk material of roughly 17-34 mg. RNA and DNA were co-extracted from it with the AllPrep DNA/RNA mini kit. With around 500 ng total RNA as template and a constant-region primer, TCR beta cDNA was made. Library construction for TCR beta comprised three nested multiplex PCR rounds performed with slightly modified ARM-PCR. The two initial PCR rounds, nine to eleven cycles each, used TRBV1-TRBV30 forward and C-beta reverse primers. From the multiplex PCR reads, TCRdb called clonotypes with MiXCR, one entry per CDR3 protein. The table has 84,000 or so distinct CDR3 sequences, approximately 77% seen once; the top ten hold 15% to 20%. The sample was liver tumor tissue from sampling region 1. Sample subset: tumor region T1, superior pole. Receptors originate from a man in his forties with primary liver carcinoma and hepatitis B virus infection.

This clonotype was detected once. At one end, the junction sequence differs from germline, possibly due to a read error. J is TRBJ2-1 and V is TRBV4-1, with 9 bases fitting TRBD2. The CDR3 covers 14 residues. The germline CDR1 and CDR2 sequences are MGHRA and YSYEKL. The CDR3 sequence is CVSSQAGGHNEQSF. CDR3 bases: TGCGTCAGCAGCCAGGCGGGAGGGCACAATGAGCAGTCCTTC.

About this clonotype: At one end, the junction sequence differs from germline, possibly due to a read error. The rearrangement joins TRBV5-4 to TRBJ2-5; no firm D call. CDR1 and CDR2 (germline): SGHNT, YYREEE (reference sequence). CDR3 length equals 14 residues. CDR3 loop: CASSPWGTAETQYF. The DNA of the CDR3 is TGTGCTAGCAGCCCGTGGGGAACGGCAGAGACCCAGTACTTC.

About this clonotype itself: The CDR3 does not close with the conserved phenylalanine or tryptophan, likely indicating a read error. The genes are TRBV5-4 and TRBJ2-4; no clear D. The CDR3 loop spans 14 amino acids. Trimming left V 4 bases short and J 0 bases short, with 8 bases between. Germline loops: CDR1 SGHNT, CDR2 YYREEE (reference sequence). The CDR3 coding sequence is TGTGCCAGCAGCCTATTTCTAGCCAAAAACATTCAGTACTCC. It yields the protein CASSLFLAKNIQYS.

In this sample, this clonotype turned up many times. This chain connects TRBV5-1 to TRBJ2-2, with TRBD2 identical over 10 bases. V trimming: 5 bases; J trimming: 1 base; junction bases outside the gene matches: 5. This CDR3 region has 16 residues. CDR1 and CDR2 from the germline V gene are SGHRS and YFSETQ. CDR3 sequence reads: CASSSSGSVNTGELFF. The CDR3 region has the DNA TGCGCCAGCAGTTCTAGCGGGAGTGTGAACACCGGGGAGCTGTTTTTT.

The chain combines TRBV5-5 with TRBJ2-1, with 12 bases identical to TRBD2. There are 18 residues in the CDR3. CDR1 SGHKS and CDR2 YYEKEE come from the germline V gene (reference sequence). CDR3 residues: CTGSLTSGSKPPYNEQFF. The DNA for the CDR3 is TGTACCGGCAGCTTGACTAGCGGGAGTAAACCCCCCTACAATGAGCAGTTCTTC.

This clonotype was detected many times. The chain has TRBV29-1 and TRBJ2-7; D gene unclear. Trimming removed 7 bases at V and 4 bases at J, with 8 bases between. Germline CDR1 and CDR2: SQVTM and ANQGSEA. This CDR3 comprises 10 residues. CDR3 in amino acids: CSAALYEQYF. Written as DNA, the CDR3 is TGCAGCGCCGCCTTATACGAGCAGTACTTC.

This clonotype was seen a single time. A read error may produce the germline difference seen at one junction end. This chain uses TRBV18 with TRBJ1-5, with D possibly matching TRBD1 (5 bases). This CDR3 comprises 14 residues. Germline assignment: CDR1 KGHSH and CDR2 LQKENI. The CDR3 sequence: CTSSPLQDNQPQHF. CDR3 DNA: TGTACCAGCTCACCACTACAGGACAATCAGCCCCAGCATTTT.

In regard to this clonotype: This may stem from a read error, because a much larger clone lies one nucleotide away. CDR3 bases: TGTGCCAGCAGCGGCGGACTAGCGGGTACCGGGGAGCTGTTTTTT. Translation: CASSGGLAGTGELFF. The gene calls are TRBV7-8 and TRBJ2-2, with 11 bases that match TRBD2. The CDR3 spans 15 residues. Germline CDR1 and CDR2: SGHVS and FQNEAQ. The ends lost 5 bases at V and 5 bases at J; junction bases unmatched: 4. Full variable domain (remainder filled in from reference TRBV7-8 and TRBJ2-2): GAGVSQSPRYKVAKRGQDVALRCDPISGHVSLFWYQQALGQGPEFLTYFQNEAQLDKSGLPSDRFFAERPEGSVSTLKIQRTQQEDSAVYLCASSGGLAGTGELFFGEGSRLTVL.

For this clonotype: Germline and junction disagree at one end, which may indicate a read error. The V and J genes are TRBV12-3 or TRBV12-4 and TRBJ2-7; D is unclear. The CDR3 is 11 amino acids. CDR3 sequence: CASNSGYGQYF. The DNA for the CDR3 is TGTGCCAGCAATTCCGGCTACGGGCAGTACTTC.

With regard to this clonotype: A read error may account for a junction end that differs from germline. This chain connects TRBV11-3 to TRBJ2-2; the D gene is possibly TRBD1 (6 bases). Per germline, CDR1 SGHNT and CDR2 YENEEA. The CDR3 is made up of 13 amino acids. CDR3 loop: CASSLGDTGELLF. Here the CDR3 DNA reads TGTGCCAGCAGCTTAGGGGACACCGGGGAGCTGTTATTT.

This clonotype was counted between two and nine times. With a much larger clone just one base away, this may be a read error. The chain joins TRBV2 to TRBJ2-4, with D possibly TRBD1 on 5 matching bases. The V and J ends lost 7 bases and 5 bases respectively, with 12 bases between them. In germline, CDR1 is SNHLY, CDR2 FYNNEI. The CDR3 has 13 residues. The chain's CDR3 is CASIRVRENIQYF. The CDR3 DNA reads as TGTGCCAGCATCCGGGTCAGGGAAAACATTCAGTACTTC.

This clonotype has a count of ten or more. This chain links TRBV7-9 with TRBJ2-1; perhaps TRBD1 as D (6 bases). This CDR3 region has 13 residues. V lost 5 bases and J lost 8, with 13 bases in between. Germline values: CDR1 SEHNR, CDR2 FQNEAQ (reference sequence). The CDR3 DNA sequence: TGTGCCAGCAGCCATAGCCCAGGGGATGAGCAGTTCTTC. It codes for CASSHSPGDEQFF.

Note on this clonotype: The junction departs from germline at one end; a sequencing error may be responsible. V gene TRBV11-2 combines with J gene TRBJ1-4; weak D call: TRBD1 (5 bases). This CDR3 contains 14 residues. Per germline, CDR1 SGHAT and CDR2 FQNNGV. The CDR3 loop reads CTSSLEVGDEKLVF. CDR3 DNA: TGTACCAGCAGTTTAGAGGTTGGGGACGAAAAACTGGTTTTT.

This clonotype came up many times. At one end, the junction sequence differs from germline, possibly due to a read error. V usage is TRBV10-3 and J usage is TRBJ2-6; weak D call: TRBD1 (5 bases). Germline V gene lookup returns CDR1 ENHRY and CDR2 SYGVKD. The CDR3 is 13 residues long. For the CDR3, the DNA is TGTGCCATCGGGGTCTCTGGGGCCAACATCCTGACTTTC. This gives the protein CAIGVSGANILTF.

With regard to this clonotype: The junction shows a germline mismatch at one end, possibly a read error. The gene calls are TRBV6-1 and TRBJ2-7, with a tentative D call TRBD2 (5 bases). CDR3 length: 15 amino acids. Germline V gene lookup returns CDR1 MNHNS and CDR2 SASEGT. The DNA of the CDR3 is TGTGCCAACAGTGAAGAGGCGGGTGGTAGCTACGAGCAGTACTTC. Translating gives CANSEEAGGSYEQYF.

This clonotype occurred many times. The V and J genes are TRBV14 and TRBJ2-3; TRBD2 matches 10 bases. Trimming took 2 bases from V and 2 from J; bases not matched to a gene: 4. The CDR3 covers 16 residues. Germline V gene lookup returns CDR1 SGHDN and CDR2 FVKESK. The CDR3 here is CASSQPGLANTDTQYF. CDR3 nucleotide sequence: TGTGCCAGCAGCCAACCGGGACTAGCGAACACAGATACGCAGTATTTT.

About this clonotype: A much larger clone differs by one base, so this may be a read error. The CDR3 spells CVSTPGRGQSGNYGYTF. The CDR3 DNA reads as TGTGTCAGCACCCCGGGTAGGGGGCAGTCGGGTAACTATGGCTACACCTTC. The chain is built from TRBV28 and TRBJ1-2; 7 positions match TRBD1. Germline CDR1 and CDR2: MDHEN and SYDVKM. This CDR3 contains 17 residues.

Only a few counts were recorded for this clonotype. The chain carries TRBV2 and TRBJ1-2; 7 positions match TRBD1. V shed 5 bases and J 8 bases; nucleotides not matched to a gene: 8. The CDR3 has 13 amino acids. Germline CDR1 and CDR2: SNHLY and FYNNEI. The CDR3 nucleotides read TGTGCCAGCAGTCCCCGACAGGGACGCGGCTACACCTTC. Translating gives CASSPRQGRGYTF.

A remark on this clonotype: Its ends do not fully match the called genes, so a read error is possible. Here the CDR3 DNA reads TGTACCAGCAGCTTGGCCGGACAGGGGAATCACGAGCAGTACTTC. Translating it yields CTSSLAGQGNHEQYF. The rearrangement links TRBV5-4 to TRBJ2-7, with TRBD1 identical over 9 bases. Germline loops: CDR1 SGHNT, CDR2 YYREEE (reference sequence). There are 15 residues in the CDR3.

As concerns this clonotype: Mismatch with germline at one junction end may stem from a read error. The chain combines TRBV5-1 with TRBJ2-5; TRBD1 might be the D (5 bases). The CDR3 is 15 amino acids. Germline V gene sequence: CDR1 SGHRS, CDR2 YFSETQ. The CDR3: CASSLAYVGAETQYF. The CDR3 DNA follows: TGCGCGAGCAGCTTGGCCTATGTAGGGGCGGAGACCCAGTACTTC.

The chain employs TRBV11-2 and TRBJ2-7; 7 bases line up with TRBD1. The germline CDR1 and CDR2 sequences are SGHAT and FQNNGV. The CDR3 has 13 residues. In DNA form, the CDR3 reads TGTATCGGTAGCTCTGCCCAGGGGGACGAGCAGTACTTC. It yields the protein CIGSSAQGDEQYF.

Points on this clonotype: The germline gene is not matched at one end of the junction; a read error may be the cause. The CDR3 region is CATSDSGGAGGLFF. CDR3 in DNA: TGTGCCACCAGTGATAGTGGAGGAGCCGGGGGGCTGTTTTTT. The chain employs TRBV10-3 and TRBJ2-2; possibly TRBD2 for D (6 bases). Germline lookup yields CDR1 ENHRY and CDR2 SYGVKD. The CDR3 spans 14 residues.

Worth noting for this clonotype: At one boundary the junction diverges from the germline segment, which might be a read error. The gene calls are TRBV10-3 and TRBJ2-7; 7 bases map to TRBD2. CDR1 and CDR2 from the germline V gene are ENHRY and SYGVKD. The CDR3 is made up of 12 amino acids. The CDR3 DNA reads TGCGCCATCTCGGGGGGTTCCTACGATCAGTACTTC. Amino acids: CAISGGSYDQYF.